This TCR beta chain appears in the sequencing data of a study of siplizumab effects on memory and regulatory T cells. The CDR3 is 16 residues long. Germline V gene sequence: CDR1 ENHRY, CDR2 SYGVKD. Trimming at V came to 7 bases and at J to 5 bases, leaving 13 bases not matched to a gene. The protocol was immunoSEQ multiplex PCR, while the TCRdb copy is restricted to in-frame clones and leaves out a portion. The sample includes 100,000 or so clones, approximately 91% seen only once; the top ten take more than 10%. This clonotype was obtained from a human donor in good health. The material sequenced was non-Treg CD4+ T cells sorted from blood. The gene calls are TRBV10-3 and TRBJ2-7, with TRBD1 matching over 11 bases. DNA for the CDR3: TGTGCCATCAACCCGGGACAGGGGGTTAGTAAGGACGAGCAGTACTTC. Translating it yields CAINPGQGVSKDEQYF.